What follows are 28 T cell receptor beta chains derived from one specimen sequenced in a study of blood T cell repertoires in COVID-19. TCRdb's copy holds only in-frame clones and misses some; the assay was immunoSEQ multiplex PCR. The data hold 350,000 to 450,000 clones, with 70% to 90% observed a single time. The sequenced sample consisted of PBMCs or T cells enriched from blood (not recorded which). The receptors shown here come from a woman under 30 who had been exposed to COVID-19.

The CDR3 nucleotides are TGTGCCAGCAGTTTATCATGGGACACTAATTCACCCCTCCACTTT. Amino acids: CASSLSWDTNSPLHF. This chain joins TRBV28 and TRBJ1-6; D might be TRBD1 (6 bases). Trimming took 1 base from V and 6 from J, leaving 10 bases between them. The CDR3 has 15 amino acids. Germline-derived CDR1 and CDR2 are MDHEN and SYDVKM.

The chain recombines TRBV4-1 with TRBJ2-1; 8 nucleotides agree with TRBD2. The CDR3 loop spans 17 amino acids. V shed 0 bases and J 7 bases; nucleotides not matched to a gene: 11. CDR1 and CDR2 (germline): MGHRA, YSYEKL. CDR3 residues: CASSQDLLAGGWNEQFF. DNA of the CDR3: TGCGCCAGCAGCCAAGATCTTCTGGCGGGGGGTTGGAATGAGCAGTTCTTC.

The rearrangement joins TRBV19 to TRBJ2-2, with a possible D match to TRBD1 (5 bases). The length of the CDR3 is 14 residues. The V gene lost 0 bases and the J gene lost 7 bases, with 9 bases spanning the gap. CDR1 LNHDA and CDR2 SQIVND come from the germline V gene (reference sequence). The CDR3 loop reads CASSIEAGHGELFF. CDR3 in DNA: TGTGCCAGTAGTATAGAAGCAGGGCACGGGGAGCTGTTTTTT.

The chain has TRBV28 and TRBJ2-7; D is perhaps TRBD2 (5 bases). Germline loops: CDR1 MDHEN, CDR2 SYDVKM. Trimming took 2 bases from V and 6 from J, leaving 11 bases between them. The CDR3 totals 13 residues. In DNA form, the CDR3 reads TGTGCCAGCAGTTTACTGGCTAGCTCCGAGCAGTACTTC. Protein sequence: CASSLLASSEQYF.

This chain uses TRBV29-1 with TRBJ1-2, with D possibly TRBD1 on 6 matching bases. The germline V gene encodes CDR1 SQVTM and CDR2 ANQGSEA. The ends were cut back, 5 bases at V and 3 bases at J, with 10 bases in the middle. The CDR3 is made up of 12 amino acids. DNA of the CDR3: TGCAGCGTTCCGACAGGCGACTATGGCTACACCTTC. It codes for CSVPTGDYGYTF.

This clone has ten or more counts. The chain employs TRBV7-3 and TRBJ1-1, with 7 bases lining up with TRBD1. CDR3 length equals 14 residues. V lost 0 bases to trimming and J lost 10 bases; unmatched junction nucleotides: 8. From germline, CDR1 is SGHTA and CDR2 FQGTGA. The CDR3 DNA reads TGTGCCAGCAGCTTAACGGGACAGAGCAGGAGAGCTTTCTTT. Translation gives CASSLTGQSRRAFF.

J is TRBJ1-6 and V is TRBV6-5, with D tentatively TRBD1 (6 bases). In germline, CDR1 is MNHEY, CDR2 SVGAGI. The CDR3 runs to 13 residues. V lost 8 bases to trimming and J lost 6 bases, with 11 bases between them. CDR3 sequence (DNA): TGTGCCAGCCCCCCAGGGGTTAATTCACCCCTCCACTTT. Protein sequence: CASPPGVNSPLHF.

The chain couples TRBV14 to TRBJ2-7, with a tentative D call TRBD1 (6 bases). V gave up 4 bases and J gave up 3 bases, with 16 bases separating them. This CDR3 has 15 amino acids. The germline gives CDR1 SGHDN, CDR2 FVKESK. CDR3 DNA: TGTGCCAGCAGCCCGGGCCACGGACAGTTCTACGAGCAGTACTTC. Encoded protein: CASSPGHGQFYEQYF.

This clone was seen only once. As DNA, the CDR3 is TGTGCCAGCAGCCTACTAGCGGGAGGGCGGGATACGCAGTATTTT. It is translated as CASSLLAGGRDTQYF. The genes are TRBV5-4 and TRBJ2-3; 13 nucleotides agree with TRBD2. The germline V gene has CDR1 SGHNT and CDR2 YYREEE (reference sequence). This CDR3 comprises 15 residues. Germline trimming cut 4 bases from V and 6 bases from J; bases unmatched to any gene: 5.

The V gene is TRBV19, the J gene TRBJ2-2, with 10 bases identical to TRBD1. Germline CDR1 is LNHDA and CDR2 is SQIVND (reference sequence). V shed 6 bases, J shed 1 base, and the junction held 5 bases outside the gene matches. The CDR3 spans 16 residues. The DNA for the CDR3 is TGTGCCAGTAGCCCCGGGACAGGGGTGAACACCGGGGAGCTGTTTTTT. The encoded protein is CASSPGTGVNTGELFF.

The rearrangement joins TRBV7-2 to TRBJ2-2; 10 bases agree with TRBD2. The CDR3 totals 14 residues. CDR1 is SGHTA and CDR2 is FQGNSA in the germline V gene. V shed 7 bases, J shed 7 bases, and the junction held 6 bases outside the gene matches. CDR3 sequence (DNA): TGTGCCAGCACCGAGCGGGAGGGACTCGGGGAGCTGTTTTTT. Its protein is CASTEREGLGELFF.

The chain combines TRBV5-6 with TRBJ2-6; 7 bases agree with TRBD1. Germline V gene lookup returns CDR1 SGHDT and CDR2 YYEEEE. The CDR3 consists of 18 residues. V was clipped by 3 bases and J by 0 bases; unmatched bases: 9. The CDR3, as DNA: TGTGCCAGCAGCTCGCCGGGACAGTCATTCTCTGGGGCCAACGTCCTGACTTTC. Protein product: CASSSPGQSFSGANVLTF.

The V gene is TRBV4-1, the J gene TRBJ1-1; D is uncertain. Germline CDR1 reads MGHRA; CDR2 reads YSYEKL. The CDR3 covers 16 residues. Trimming took off 0 bases at V and 1 base at J, with 12 bases between the two ends. CDR3 sequence reads: CASSQDWRRRNTEAFF. CDR3 bases: TGCGCCAGCAGCCAAGATTGGAGGAGAAGGAACACTGAAGCTTTCTTT.

As for this clone: The junction shows a germline mismatch at one end, possibly a read error. This chain connects TRBV7-2 to TRBJ2-1; TRBD2 agrees at 8 bases. Germline lookup yields CDR1 SGHTA and CDR2 FQGNSA. The CDR3 is made up of 17 amino acids. The CDR3 DNA sequence: TGTGCCAGCAGATTAGTGGGGCTGGGACTAGTTGGCAATGAGCAGTTCTTC. This codes for CASRLVGLGLVGNEQFF.

This sequence joins TRBV9 and TRBJ1-3; D perhaps matches TRBD1 (6 bases). Germline CDR1 reads SGDLS; CDR2 reads YYNGEE. The ends were cut back, 3 bases at V and 0 bases at J, with 16 bases in the middle. The CDR3 has 17 amino acids. The CDR3 region has the DNA TGTGCCAGCAGCGAGGGGGACAATAAGAACTCTGGAAACACCATATATTTT. It specifies CASSEGDNKNSGNTIYF.

The chain combines TRBV18 with TRBJ2-7, with 9 bases identical to TRBD2. V lost 2 bases, J lost 4 bases, and 18 bases stayed unmatched. The CDR3 has 19 residues. CDR1 and CDR2 from the germline V gene are KGHSH and LQKENI. CDR3 DNA sequence: TGTGCCAGCTCACCAGCAGGCGCGGGGGGGCTGCCCGAATCTTACGAGCAGTACTTC. Translation: CASSPAGAGGLPESYEQYF.

This clone has only one observation. The genes are TRBV28 and TRBJ1-2; 8 bases match TRBD1. The germline V gene encodes CDR1 MDHEN and CDR2 SYDVKM. The CDR3 contains 13 residues. V lost 6 bases, J lost 8 bases, and 8 bases stayed unmatched. CDR3 DNA: TGTGCCAGCAGGGGTCCGGACAGGGTAGGCTACACCTTC. As protein: CASRGPDRVGYTF.

V is TRBV19 and J is TRBJ2-3; perhaps TRBD2 as D (5 bases). The CDR3 extends over 15 amino acids. The germline V gene encodes CDR1 LNHDA and CDR2 SQIVND (reference sequence). The V end was cut by 3 bases, the J end by 6 bases, with 16 bases between. The chain's CDR3 is CASSITRERFDTQYF. The DNA of the CDR3 is TGTGCCAGTAGTATTACCCGGGAACGGTTTGATACGCAGTATTTT.

As concerns this clone: A much larger clone lies a single base off, so this may be a read error. The V gene is TRBV5-1, the J gene TRBJ2-2; D is undetermined. Germline CDR1 is SGHRS and CDR2 is YFSETQ. The CDR3 is 15 amino acids. CDR3 sequence reads: CASSLAGYNIGELFF. CDR3 coding DNA: TGCGCCAGCAGCTTGGCAGGCTATAACATCGGGGAGCTGTTTTTT.

The chain couples TRBV25-1 to TRBJ1-1, with TRBD1 matching over 11 bases. CDR1 and CDR2 (germline): MGHDK, SYGVNS. V was pared by 6 bases and J by 0 bases, with 6 bases of the junction left unmatched. The CDR3 has 16 amino acids. The CDR3 sequence: CASRPGQGDLNTEAFF. CDR3 nucleotides: TGTGCCAGCAGGCCGGGACAGGGGGACCTGAACACTGAAGCTTTCTTT. The full variable domain, rest sourced from reference TRBV25-1 and TRBJ1-1, is EADIYQTPRYLVIGTGKKITLECSQTMGHDKMYWYQQDPGMELHLIHYSYGVNSTEKGDLSSESTVSRIRTEHFPLTLESARPSHTSQYLCASRPGQGDLNTEAFFGQGTRLTVV.

This clone was counted a single time. The CDR3, as DNA: TGTGCCAGCAGTGACGGGAGGCAGCCCCAGCATTTT. Protein sequence: CASSDGRQPQHF. This chain uses TRBV27 with TRBJ1-5, with no clear D. CDR3 length: 12 residues. V lost 5 bases and J 7 bases, leaving 9 bases between the germline ends. Germline V gives CDR1 MNHEY, CDR2 SMNVEV (reference sequence).

J is TRBJ2-7 and V is TRBV5-1; 7 nucleotides agree with TRBD1. Germline CDR1 and CDR2: SGHRS and YFSETQ. The CDR3 totals 15 residues. The V segment lost 2 bases and the J segment 3 bases; nucleotides outside the gene matches: 8. The CDR3: CASSLGDSVYYEQYF. The CDR3 DNA is TGCGCCAGCAGCTTAGGGGACAGCGTTTACTACGAGCAGTACTTC.

The V call is TRBV6-4, the J call TRBJ2-1, with 10 bases lining up with TRBD2. The CDR3 totals 16 residues. Trimming removed 2 bases from V and 6 bases from J; junction bases left unmatched: 7. The V gene's germline CDR1 is MRHNA and CDR2 SNTAGT. As DNA, the CDR3 is TGTGCCAGCAGTGACACAGCGGGAGGGCCGGCCAATGAGCAGTTCTTC. This codes for CASSDTAGGPANEQFF.

V is TRBV30 and J is TRBJ2-3; 9 positions match TRBD2. Germline CDR1 GTSNPN, CDR2 SVGIG (reference sequence). V shed 4 bases, J shed 3 bases, and the junction held 5 bases outside the gene matches. This CDR3 spans 14 amino acids. The CDR3 loop is CAWTPSGVTDTQYF. DNA of the CDR3: TGTGCCTGGACCCCTAGCGGGGTAACAGATACGCAGTATTTT.

This clone has just one count. J is TRBJ2-7 and V is TRBV28; the D gene is possibly TRBD1 (6 bases). Trimming shortened V by 5 bases and J by 1 base, and 15 bases separated the two germline ends. The CDR3 is made up of 15 amino acids. Looked up from germline, CDR1 is MDHEN and CDR2 is SYDVKM. The CDR3 DNA is TGTGCCAGCAGTCCTCGGACAGCCGGATCCTACGAGCAGTACTTC. Protein sequence: CASSPRTAGSYEQYF.

J is TRBJ1-2 and V is TRBV9, with D perhaps TRBD1 (5 bases). Germline V gene lookup returns CDR1 SGDLS and CDR2 YYNGEE. CDR3 length: 15 amino acids. The V end was cut by 5 bases, the J end by 4 bases, with 18 bases between. DNA for the CDR3: TGTGCCAGCAGTACTCTCTATGGGGCTACCTATGGCTACACCTTC. Its protein product is CASSTLYGATYGYTF. The full variable domain, completed using reference TRBV9 and TRBJ1-2, is DSGVTQTPKHLITATGQRVTLRCSPRSGDLSVYWYQQSLDQGLQFLIQYYNGEERAKGNILERFSAQQFPDLHSELNLSSLELGDSALYFCASSTLYGATYGYTFGSGTRLTVV.

This clone appeared once. This rearrangement joins TRBV18 to TRBJ1-2, with 9 positions matching TRBD1. The CDR3 is made up of 16 amino acids. Germline lookup yields CDR1 KGHSH and CDR2 LQKENI. The V and J ends lost 4 bases and 4 bases, in that order; junction bases with no gene match: 10. The CDR3: CASSLSGTGYRYGYTF. The CDR3 nucleotides read TGTGCCAGCTCACTCTCCGGGACAGGGTATCGCTATGGCTACACCTTC.

The chain is built from TRBV21-1 and TRBJ2-6; the table calls TRBD2, which could not be checked here. TRBV21-1 is classified as a pseudogene. The CDR3 length is 18 residues. CDR3 protein: CASSKRGGGPSGANVLTF. For the CDR3, the DNA is TGTGCCAGCAGCAAACGTGGCGGGGGCCCCTCTGGGGCCAACGTCCTGACTTTC.